Below, 8 T cell receptor beta chains from the same sample are listed, as sequenced in a study of blood T cell repertoires in COVID-19. Profiling relied on immunoSEQ multiplex PCR, and the TCRdb table lists in-frame clones only, not all of them. The table has hundreds of thousands of clones, just under 90% seen once. The sample taken for sequencing was peripheral blood. The receptors stem from a man aged 60 to 75 who had recovered from COVID-19.

The CDR3 nucleotides read TGTGCCAGTAGTATTATCCGGGCTGGGGCCAACGTCCTGACTTTC. As protein: CASSIIRAGANVLTF. The chain has TRBV19 and TRBJ2-6; D gene unclear. This CDR3 comprises 15 residues. V gave up 3 bases and J gave up 2 bases, with 8 bases separating them. From germline, CDR1 is LNHDA and CDR2 SQIVND (reference sequence).

The CDR3 region has the DNA TGTGCCAGCAGTACAGCCCGTGCGGGACCCCAGAACACTGAAGCTTTCTTT. Protein: CASSTARAGPQNTEAFF. This chain joins TRBV27 and TRBJ1-1, with D tentatively TRBD1 (5 bases). This CDR3 region has 17 residues. Germline assignment: CDR1 MNHEY and CDR2 SMNVEV (reference sequence). Trimming cost V 5 bases and J 1 base, with 20 bases left between them.

This chain joins TRBV7-2 and TRBJ2-3; 7 nucleotides agree with TRBD2. Germline loops: CDR1 SGHTA, CDR2 FQGNSA. The CDR3 spans 16 residues. Trimming cost V 3 bases and J 4 bases; bases outside gene matches: 10. The CDR3 protein is CASSLSGDVRSDTQYF. CDR3 sequence (DNA): TGTGCCAGCAGCTTGAGCGGGGACGTGAGGTCAGATACGCAGTATTTT.

The V call is TRBV29-1, the J call TRBJ2-3; D remains ambiguous. This CDR3 has 8 residues. Per the germline V gene, CDR1 is SQVTM and CDR2 is ANQGSEA. The chain's CDR3 is CTTDTQYF. The CDR3 DNA reads TGCACGACAGATACGCAGTATTTT.

This clone was seen only once. This sequence joins TRBV21-1 and TRBJ1-5; the D call in the table, TRBD1, was not verified against the DNA. TRBV21-1 is given as a pseudogene. This CDR3 contains 14 residues. The CDR3 sequence is CASRVGDTNQPQHF. CDR3 in DNA: TGTGCCAGCAGAGTAGGGGACACCAATCAGCCCCAGCATTTT.

The V gene is TRBV10-1, the J gene TRBJ2-2, with a weak D call TRBD2 (7 bases). Germline assignment: CDR1 WNHNN and CDR2 SYGVQD (reference sequence). CDR3 size: 19 residues. V lost 6 bases to trimming and J lost 4 bases, with 27 bases between them. In DNA, the CDR3 is TGCGCCAGCAGCGGGTTGGCGGGGGCAATCTTTTCAGGCACCGGGGAGCTGTTTTTT. Residues: CASSGLAGAIFSGTGELFF.

The chain carries TRBV20-1 and TRBJ1-2; 8 positions agree with TRBD1. The ends lost 3 bases at V and 6 bases at J; junction bases unmatched: 6. The CDR3 runs 13 residues. Germline V gene data show CDR1 as DFQATT and CDR2 as SNEGSKA (reference sequence). CDR3 in DNA: TGCAGTGCTAGTTCAGGGGGCGCGGATGGCTACACCTTC. Residues: CSASSGGADGYTF.

The chain employs TRBV6-6 and TRBJ2-7, with D unclear. Deletions cut 2 bases from V and 5 bases from J, with 7 bases between. In germline, CDR1 is MNHNY, CDR2 SVGAGI (reference sequence). This CDR3 has 12 amino acids. DNA for the CDR3: TGTGCCAGCAGTTACGAGAGGCACGAGCAGTACTTC. Translated, it gives CASSYERHEQYF.